This T cell receptor beta chain was observed in a study of T-cell reconstitution after alpha-beta-depleted transplantation in children. Details on this clonotype: The target antigen is unknown.

There are 15 residues in the CDR3. Trimming removed 3 bases from V and 10 bases from J; junction bases left unmatched: 10. Per germline, CDR1 SGHNT and CDR2 YENEEA. General study results and limits: Expanded clones from the graft, numbering several hundred, reportedly supplied alpha-beta T cells about two months after transplant.

For TCRbeta, the library was prepared with unique molecular identifiers. One entry per CDR3 protein, called by TCRdb with MiXCR from the PCR reads. The sample has hundreds of thousands of distinct CDR3 sequences; about 17% are singletons. This sample comprised PBMCs, mostly from graft donor cells, obtained 360 days after TCRalphabeta/CD19-depleted stem cell transplant. The chain joins TRBV11-3 to TRBJ2-1, with 9 bases identical to TRBD2. This TCR came from a male patient under 10 years old who had a stem cell transplant for acute lymphoblastic leukemia, so the T cells may come from the graft donor. The CDR3 nucleotides are TGTGCCAGCAGCTTGAGGCTAGCGGGACCGGGAGAGCAGTTCTTC. Amino acid sequence: CASSLRLAGPGEQFF.